The rows below give T cell receptor beta chains drawn from one sample of a study of circulating and synovial CD4+ cells in juvenile arthritis. The data were produced by immunoSEQ multiplex PCR, yet TCRdb's version contains in-frame clones alone and is incomplete. Of 25,000 to 35,000 clones listed, just under 95% are singletons. Sequenced material: CD4+ T cells from blood. These receptors were collected from a human donor with juvenile idiopathic arthritis. The CDR3 runs from the conserved cysteine through the conserved F or W. Fields, in order: V gene, D gene, clone size, J gene, CDR3 protein, CDR3 DNA. The D gene is left open where the match is weak. Size is omitted from some rows. Given values are once, few, many or a class for expanded clones.

V gene: TRBV29-1; D gene: -; clone size: -; J gene: TRBJ2-4; CDR3 protein: CSVDPGVKNIQYF; CDR3 DNA: TGCAGCGTTGATCCAGGGGTTAAAAACATTCAGTACTTC
V gene: TRBV9; D gene: TRBD2; clone size: -; J gene: TRBJ2-1; CDR3 protein: CASSDQRERPYNEQFF; CDR3 DNA: TGTGCCAGCAGCGACCAGCGGGAGAGACCCTACAATGAGCAGTTCTTC
V gene: TRBV19; D gene: TRBD1; clone size: -; J gene: TRBJ2-4; CDR3 protein: CASSTRQGAGNIQYF; CDR3 DNA: TGTGCCAGTAGTACCCGACAGGGGGCCGGAAACATTCAGTACTTC
V gene: TRBV7-6; D gene: -; clone size: -; J gene: TRBJ2-1; CDR3 protein: CASSGGRGITMAYNEQFF; CDR3 DNA: TGTGCCAGCAGCGGAGGTAGAGGGATCACAATGGCCTACAATGAGCAGTTCTTC
V gene: TRBV9; D gene: TRBD1; clone size: -; J gene: TRBJ1-2; CDR3 protein: CASRQTGAYGYTF; CDR3 DNA: TGTGCCAGCAGACAAACAGGGGCATATGGCTACACCTTC
V gene: TRBV5-4; D gene: -; clone size: -; J gene: TRBJ2-3; CDR3 protein: CASSLEAGLTTDTQYF; CDR3 DNA: TGTGCCAGCAGCTTGGAGGCAGGCCTAACGACAGATACGCAGTATTTT
V gene: TRBV19; D gene: TRBD2; clone size: few; J gene: TRBJ2-1; CDR3 protein: CASSPGGLVPEQFF; CDR3 DNA: TGTGCCAGTAGTCCGGGAGGACTAGTCCCTGAGCAGTTCTTC
V gene: TRBV6-5; D gene: -; clone size: -; J gene: TRBJ2-5; CDR3 protein: CASKGWEETQYF; CDR3 DNA: TGTGCCAGCAAGGGGTGGGAAGAGACCCAGTACTTC
V gene: TRBV6-5; D gene: -; clone size: -; J gene: TRBJ1-2; CDR3 protein: CASGQGGYGYTF; CDR3 DNA: TGTGCCAGCGGCCAGGGTGGCTATGGCTACACCTTC
V gene: TRBV7-2; D gene: TRBD2; clone size: -; J gene: TRBJ2-7; CDR3 protein: CASSLVRGSSYEQYF; CDR3 DNA: TGTGCCAGCAGCTTAGTTCGCGGGAGCTCCTACGAGCAGTACTTC
V gene: TRBV18; D gene: TRBD1; clone size: -; J gene: TRBJ2-2; CDR3 protein: CASSPYRGNTGELFF; CDR3 DNA: TGTGCCAGCTCACCGTACAGGGGGAACACCGGGGAGCTGTTTTTT
V gene: TRBV7-3; D gene: TRBD2; clone size: -; J gene: TRBJ2-5; CDR3 protein: CASSPTSGLQETQYF; CDR3 DNA: TGTGCCAGCAGCCCGACTAGCGGTCTACAAGAGACCCAGTACTTC
V gene: TRBV10-3; D gene: TRBD1; clone size: once; J gene: TRBJ2-2; CDR3 protein: CAISAYSGTGNTGELFF; CDR3 DNA: TGTGCCATCAGTGCCTACTCCGGGACAGGGAACACCGGGGAGCTGTTTTTT
V gene: TRBV4-2; D gene: -; clone size: -; J gene: TRBJ2-5; CDR3 protein: CASSLGAASFQETQYF; CDR3 DNA: TGTGCCAGCAGCCTGGGGGCAGCGTCCTTCCAAGAGACCCAGTACTTC
V gene: TRBV28; D gene: -; clone size: -; J gene: TRBJ1-1; CDR3 protein: CASSSGFLAEAFF; CDR3 DNA: TGTGCCAGCAGTTCAGGGTTTTTGGCTGAAGCTTTCTTT
V gene: TRBV11-3; D gene: -; clone size: -; J gene: TRBJ1-1; CDR3 protein: CASSLLRQASLNTEAFF; CDR3 DNA: TGTGCCAGCAGCTTATTAAGACAGGCGTCCCTGAACACTGAAGCTTTCTTT
V gene: TRBV5-1; D gene: -; clone size: -; J gene: TRBJ1-2; CDR3 protein: CASSFRETNYGYTF; CDR3 DNA: TGCGCCAGCAGCTTTAGGGAGACTAACTATGGCTACACCTTC
V gene: TRBV19; D gene: TRBD2; clone size: -; J gene: TRBJ2-7; CDR3 protein: CASSTTSGTYEQYF; CDR3 DNA: TGTGCCAGTAGTACGACTAGCGGGACCTACGAGCAGTACTTC
V gene: TRBV11-2; D gene: TRBD2; clone size: -; J gene: TRBJ2-3; CDR3 protein: CASSFVGLAGNTDTQYF; CDR3 DNA: TGTGCCAGCAGCTTTGTCGGACTAGCGGGTAACACAGATACGCAGTATTTT
V gene: TRBV4-1; D gene: -; clone size: -; J gene: TRBJ1-2; CDR3 protein: CASSQDSGVLGYTF; CDR3 DNA: TGCGCCAGCAGCCAAGATTCGGGGGTGTTAGGCTACACCTTC
V gene: TRBV2; D gene: -; clone size: -; J gene: TRBJ2-7; CDR3 protein: CASSELSDIFGEQYF; CDR3 DNA: TGTGCCAGCAGTGAACTCTCGGACATCTTCGGCGAGCAGTACTTC
V gene: TRBV7-9; D gene: -; clone size: -; J gene: TRBJ2-6; CDR3 protein: CASSLLRASGANVLTF; CDR3 DNA: TGTGCCAGCAGCTTACTCAGGGCCTCTGGGGCCAACGTCCTGACTTTC
V gene: TRBV14; D gene: TRBD2; clone size: -; J gene: TRBJ2-3; CDR3 protein: CASSRGRTSGLTDTQYF; CDR3 DNA: TGTGCCAGCAGCCGCGGGAGGACTAGCGGTCTTACAGATACGCAGTATTTT
V gene: TRBV6-1; D gene: TRBD1; clone size: -; J gene: TRBJ1-5; CDR3 protein: CASSESPRRGLNQPQHF; CDR3 DNA: TGTGCCAGCAGTGAAAGCCCCCGCAGGGGGCTGAATCAGCCCCAGCATTTT
V gene: TRBV15; D gene: -; clone size: -; J gene: TRBJ1-1; CDR3 protein: CATSATGSTEAFF; CDR3 DNA: TGTGCCACCAGCGCGACAGGAAGCACTGAAGCTTTCTTT
V gene: TRBV28; D gene: TRBD2; clone size: -; J gene: TRBJ2-1; CDR3 protein: CASSFFRSSGRFHSYNEQFF; CDR3 DNA: TGTGCCAGCAGTTTCTTCAGGTCTAGCGGGAGGTTTCACTCCTACAATGAGCAGTTCTTC
V gene: TRBV4-1; D gene: -; clone size: -; J gene: TRBJ1-2; CDR3 protein: CASSQDPGQGGSYTF; CDR3 DNA: TGCGCCAGCAGCCAAGATCCGGGCCAGGGAGGGAGCTACACCTTC
V gene: TRBV5-1; D gene: TRBD2; clone size: -; J gene: TRBJ2-1; CDR3 protein: CASSLEGVAGRNEQFF; CDR3 DNA: TGCGCCAGCAGCTTGGAGGGGGTAGCGGGACGCAATGAGCAGTTCTTC
V gene: TRBV30; D gene: -; clone size: -; J gene: TRBJ1-2; CDR3 protein: CAFDRWTNYGYTF; CDR3 DNA: TGTGCCTTTGACAGGTGGACTAACTATGGCTACACCTTC
V gene: TRBV11-2; D gene: TRBD2; clone size: few; J gene: TRBJ2-5; CDR3 protein: CASRIAGAQETQYF; CDR3 DNA: TGTGCCAGCAGGATAGCGGGAGCCCAAGAGACCCAGTACTTC
V gene: TRBV7-8; D gene: -; clone size: -; J gene: TRBJ2-7; CDR3 protein: CASSLALRRDTFYEQYF; CDR3 DNA: TGTGCCAGCAGCTTAGCGCTACGCCGGGACACCTTCTACGAGCAGTACTTC
V gene: TRBV27; D gene: TRBD2; clone size: once; J gene: TRBJ2-3; CDR3 protein: CASSSLAGVDTQYF; CDR3 DNA: TGTGCCAGCAGTTCCCTAGCGGGAGTCGATACGCAGTATTTT
V gene: TRBV6-1; D gene: -; clone size: -; J gene: TRBJ1-4; CDR3 protein: CASRSGTNNEKLFF; CDR3 DNA: TGTGCCAGCAGGTCCGGGACAAATAATGAAAAACTGTTTTTT
V gene: TRBV2; D gene: TRBD1; clone size: -; J gene: TRBJ1-5; CDR3 protein: CASRAGTGGNQPQHF; CDR3 DNA: TGTGCCAGCAGGGCCGGGACAGGGGGCAATCAGCCCCAGCATTTT
V gene: TRBV5-4; D gene: TRBD2; clone size: -; J gene: TRBJ2-7; CDR3 protein: CASSLAWTSGTQPQYF; CDR3 DNA: TGTGCCAGCAGCTTGGCCTGGACTAGCGGGACCCAACCCCAGTACTTC
V gene: TRBV5-1; D gene: TRBD2; clone size: -; J gene: TRBJ2-1; CDR3 protein: CASSLATSGMGEQFF; CDR3 DNA: TGCGCCAGCAGCTTGGCCACTAGCGGGATGGGGGAGCAGTTCTTC
V gene: TRBV7-9; D gene: TRBD1; clone size: once; J gene: TRBJ1-1; CDR3 protein: CASSTQGRNTEAFF; CDR3 DNA: TGTGCCAGCAGCACACAGGGGCGGAACACTGAAGCTTTCTTT
V gene: TRBV27; D gene: TRBD1; clone size: -; J gene: TRBJ1-4; CDR3 protein: CASSSLPGGGPRGKLFF; CDR3 DNA: TGTGCCAGCAGTTCCCTACCAGGGGGCGGCCCTCGGGGAAAACTGTTTTTT
V gene: TRBV7-2; D gene: -; clone size: -; J gene: TRBJ2-2; CDR3 protein: CASSLAFGGNTGELFF; CDR3 DNA: TGTGCCAGCAGCTTAGCGTTCGGGGGGAACACCGGGGAGCTGTTTTTT
V gene: TRBV6-6; D gene: TRBD2; clone size: -; J gene: TRBJ2-3; CDR3 protein: CASRSAGGPPGDTQYF; CDR3 DNA: TGTGCCAGCAGGTCAGCGGGAGGGCCCCCAGGGGATACGCAGTATTTT
V gene: TRBV11-3; D gene: TRBD2; clone size: -; J gene: TRBJ2-1; CDR3 protein: CASSSSGRAGEQFF; CDR3 DNA: TGTGCCAGCAGCTCTAGCGGGAGGGCCGGGGAGCAGTTCTTC
V gene: TRBV14; D gene: TRBD1; clone size: -; J gene: TRBJ1-3; CDR3 protein: CASSQDGQGWANTIYF; CDR3 DNA: TGTGCCAGCAGCCAAGATGGACAGGGTTGGGCGAACACCATATATTTT
V gene: TRBV7-9; D gene: -; clone size: -; J gene: TRBJ2-7; CDR3 protein: CASSLYQGDEQYF; CDR3 DNA: TGTGCCAGCAGCTTATACCAGGGCGACGAGCAGTACTTC
V gene: TRBV23-1; D gene: -; clone size: once; J gene: TRBJ2-7; CDR3 protein: CASSLGDRRAEQYF; CDR3 DNA: TGCGCCAGCAGTCTCGGGGACCGGAGGGCCGAGCAGTACTTC
V gene: TRBV6-1; D gene: TRBD2; clone size: -; J gene: TRBJ2-3; CDR3 protein: CASSGTVEREGQSDTQYF; CDR3 DNA: TGTGCCAGCAGTGGGACAGTCGAACGGGAGGGCCAATCAGATACGCAGTATTTT
V gene: TRBV19; D gene: -; clone size: -; J gene: TRBJ1-5; CDR3 protein: CASSATASNQPQHF; CDR3 DNA: TGTGCCAGTAGTGCCACAGCTAGCAATCAGCCCCAGCATTTT
V gene: TRBV6-1; D gene: -; clone size: -; J gene: TRBJ2-3; CDR3 protein: CASSERGARSPDTQYF; CDR3 DNA: TGTGCCAGCAGTGAACGCGGGGCGCGAAGCCCAGATACGCAGTATTTT
V gene: TRBV18; D gene: TRBD1; clone size: -; J gene: TRBJ1-5; CDR3 protein: CASSSDREQPQHF; CDR3 DNA: TGTGCCAGCTCATCCGACAGGGAACAGCCCCAGCATTTT
V gene: TRBV7-2; D gene: -; clone size: -; J gene: TRBJ1-2; CDR3 protein: CASSSTGQPNYGYTF; CDR3 DNA: TGTGCCAGCAGCTCAACAGGACAGCCTAACTATGGCTACACCTTC
V gene: TRBV28; D gene: TRBD2; clone size: -; J gene: TRBJ2-1; CDR3 protein: CASSSDGLAGYSSSYNEQFF; CDR3 DNA: TGTGCCAGCAGTTCCGACGGACTAGCGGGATATTCGAGCTCCTACAATGAGCAGTTCTTC
V gene: TRBV29-1; D gene: TRBD2; clone size: -; J gene: TRBJ2-4; CDR3 protein: CSVAGLAGKKNIQYF; CDR3 DNA: TGCAGCGTTGCCGGACTAGCGGGGAAGAAAAACATTCAGTACTTC
V gene: TRBV2; D gene: TRBD1; clone size: -; J gene: TRBJ2-2; CDR3 protein: CASSRSYWTGRPNTGELFF; CDR3 DNA: TGTGCCAGCAGTCGATCCTATTGGACAGGTCGGCCGAACACCGGGGAGCTGTTTTTT
V gene: TRBV27; D gene: -; clone size: -; J gene: TRBJ2-7; CDR3 protein: CASRTPQRSYEQYF; CDR3 DNA: TGTGCCAGCAGAACACCTCAGAGGTCCTACGAGCAGTACTTC
V gene: TRBV6-5; D gene: TRBD2; clone size: -; J gene: TRBJ2-7; CDR3 protein: CASSYGGEGSYEQYF; CDR3 DNA: TGTGCCAGCAGTTACGGGGGGGAGGGTAGCTACGAGCAGTACTTC
V gene: TRBV5-1; D gene: TRBD2; clone size: -; J gene: TRBJ2-3; CDR3 protein: CASSSGLAGVTDTQYF; CDR3 DNA: TGCGCCAGCAGCTCGGGACTAGCGGGAGTAACAGATACGCAGTATTTT
V gene: TRBV27; D gene: TRBD1; clone size: -; J gene: TRBJ1-5; CDR3 protein: CASSPGTGGHQPQHF; CDR3 DNA: TGTGCCAGCAGTCCAGGGACAGGGGGCCATCAGCCCCAGCATTTT
V gene: TRBV4-2; D gene: TRBD2; clone size: once; J gene: TRBJ2-7; CDR3 protein: CASSQDGGSSYEQYF; CDR3 DNA: TGTGCCAGCAGCCAAGACGGGGGGTCCTCCTACGAGCAGTACTTC
V gene: TRBV11-2; D gene: TRBD2; clone size: -; J gene: TRBJ2-5; CDR3 protein: CASSLLLAGGRETQYF; CDR3 DNA: TGTGCCAGCAGCTTACTTTTAGCGGGAGGGCGGGAGACCCAGTACTTC
V gene: TRBV18; D gene: TRBD1; clone size: -; J gene: TRBJ2-7; CDR3 protein: CASSPTGGYEQYF; CDR3 DNA: TGTGCCAGCTCACCCACAGGGGGCTACGAGCAGTACTTC